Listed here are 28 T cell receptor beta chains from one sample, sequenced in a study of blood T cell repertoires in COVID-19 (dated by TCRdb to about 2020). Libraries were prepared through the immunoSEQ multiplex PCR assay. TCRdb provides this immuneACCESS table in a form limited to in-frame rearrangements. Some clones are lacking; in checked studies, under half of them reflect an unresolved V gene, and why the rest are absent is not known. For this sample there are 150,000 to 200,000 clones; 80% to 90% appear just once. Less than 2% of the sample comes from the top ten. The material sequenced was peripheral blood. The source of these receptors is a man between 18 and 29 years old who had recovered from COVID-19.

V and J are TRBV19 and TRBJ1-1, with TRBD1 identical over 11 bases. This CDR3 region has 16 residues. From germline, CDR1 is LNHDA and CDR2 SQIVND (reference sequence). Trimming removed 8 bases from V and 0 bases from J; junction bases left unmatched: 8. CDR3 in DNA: TGTGCCAGTGAGCTTGGACAGGGGGCTATGAACACTGAAGCTTTCTTT. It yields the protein CASELGQGAMNTEAFF.

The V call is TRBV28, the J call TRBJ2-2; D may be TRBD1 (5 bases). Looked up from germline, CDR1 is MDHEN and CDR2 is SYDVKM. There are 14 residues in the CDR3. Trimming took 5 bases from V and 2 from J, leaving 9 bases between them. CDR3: CASSSRVNTGELFF. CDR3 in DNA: TGTGCCAGCAGTAGCAGGGTAAACACCGGGGAGCTGTTTTTT. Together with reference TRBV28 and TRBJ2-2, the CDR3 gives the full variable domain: DVKVTQSSRYLVKRTGEKVFLECVQDMDHENMFWYRQDPGLGLRLIYFSYDVKMKEKGDIPEGYSVSREKKERFSLILESASTNQTSMYLCASSSRVNTGELFFGEGSRLTVL.

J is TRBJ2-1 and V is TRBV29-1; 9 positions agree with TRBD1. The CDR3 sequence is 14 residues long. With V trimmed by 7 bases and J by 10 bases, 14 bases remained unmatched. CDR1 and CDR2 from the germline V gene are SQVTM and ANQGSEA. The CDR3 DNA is TGCAGCGCGCTGTTGGTCGGACAGGGGTTCGAGCAGTTCTTC. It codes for CSALLVGQGFEQFF.

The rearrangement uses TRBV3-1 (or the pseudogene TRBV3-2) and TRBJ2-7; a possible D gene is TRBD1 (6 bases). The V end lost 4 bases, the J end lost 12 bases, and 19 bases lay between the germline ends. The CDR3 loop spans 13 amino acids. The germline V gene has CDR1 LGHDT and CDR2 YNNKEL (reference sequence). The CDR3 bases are TGTGCCAGCAGCCCCAGGACAGAGGGGTTGTCGTACTTC. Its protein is CASSPRTEGLSYF.

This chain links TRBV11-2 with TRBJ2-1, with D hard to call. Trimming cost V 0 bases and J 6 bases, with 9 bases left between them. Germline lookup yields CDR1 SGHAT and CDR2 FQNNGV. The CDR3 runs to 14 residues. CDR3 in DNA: TGTGCCAGCAGCTTAGATCTTGGGCTCAATGAGCAGTTCTTC. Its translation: CASSLDLGLNEQFF.

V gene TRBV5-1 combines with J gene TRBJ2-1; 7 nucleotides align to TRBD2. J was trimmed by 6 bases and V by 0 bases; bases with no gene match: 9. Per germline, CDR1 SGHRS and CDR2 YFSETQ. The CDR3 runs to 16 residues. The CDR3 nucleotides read TGCGCCAGCAGCTTGGGAGGGACTACTCCGGGCAATGAGCAGTTCTTC. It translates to CASSLGGTTPGNEQFF.

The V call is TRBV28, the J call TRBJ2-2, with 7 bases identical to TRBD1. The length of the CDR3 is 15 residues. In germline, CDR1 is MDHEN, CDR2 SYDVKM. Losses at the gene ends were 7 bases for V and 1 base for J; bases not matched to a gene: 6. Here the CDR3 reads CASNSQGKNTGELFF. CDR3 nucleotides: TGTGCCAGCAATTCACAGGGGAAGAACACCGGGGAGCTGTTTTTT.

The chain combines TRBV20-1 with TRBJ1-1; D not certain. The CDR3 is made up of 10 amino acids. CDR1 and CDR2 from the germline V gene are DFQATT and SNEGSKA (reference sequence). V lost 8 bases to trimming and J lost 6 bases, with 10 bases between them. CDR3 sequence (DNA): TGCAGTCACCCAGGCCCTGAAGCTTTCTTT. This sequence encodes CSHPGPEAFF.

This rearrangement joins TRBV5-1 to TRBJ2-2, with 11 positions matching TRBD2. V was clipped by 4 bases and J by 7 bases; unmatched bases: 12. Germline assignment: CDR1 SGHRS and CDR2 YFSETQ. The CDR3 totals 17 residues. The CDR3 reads CASSAGATSGNVGELFF. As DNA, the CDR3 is TGCGCCAGCAGCGCTGGGGCGACTAGCGGGAATGTCGGGGAGCTGTTTTTT. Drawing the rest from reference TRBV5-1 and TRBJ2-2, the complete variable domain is KAGVTQTPRYLIKTRGQQVTLSCSPISGHRSVSWYQQTPGQGLQFLFEYFSETQRNKGNFPGRFSGRQFSNSRSEMNVSTLELGDSALYLCASSAGATSGNVGELFFGEGSRLTVL.

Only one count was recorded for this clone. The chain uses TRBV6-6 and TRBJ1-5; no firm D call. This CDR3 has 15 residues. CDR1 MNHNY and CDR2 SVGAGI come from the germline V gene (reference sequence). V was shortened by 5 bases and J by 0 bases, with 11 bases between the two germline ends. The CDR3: CASSINGYSNQPQHF. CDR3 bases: TGTGCCAGCAGTATTAACGGGTATAGCAATCAGCCCCAGCATTTT.

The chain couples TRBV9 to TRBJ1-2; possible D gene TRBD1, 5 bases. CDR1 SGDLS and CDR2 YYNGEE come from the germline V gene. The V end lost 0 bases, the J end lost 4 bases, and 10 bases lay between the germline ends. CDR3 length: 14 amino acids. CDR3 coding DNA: TGTGCCAGCAGCGTAGCAGGGTTACCCTATGGCTACACCTTC. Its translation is CASSVAGLPYGYTF.

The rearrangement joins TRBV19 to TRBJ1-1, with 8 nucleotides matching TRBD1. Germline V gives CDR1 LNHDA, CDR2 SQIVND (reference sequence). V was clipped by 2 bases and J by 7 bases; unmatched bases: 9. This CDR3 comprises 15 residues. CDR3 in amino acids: CASSISGQGAVEAFF. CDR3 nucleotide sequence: TGTGCCAGTAGTATAAGCGGTCAGGGGGCGGTTGAAGCTTTCTTT.

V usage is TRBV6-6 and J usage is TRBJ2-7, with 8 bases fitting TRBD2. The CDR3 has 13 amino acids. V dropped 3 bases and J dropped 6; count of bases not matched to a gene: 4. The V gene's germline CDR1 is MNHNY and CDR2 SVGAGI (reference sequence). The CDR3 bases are TGTGCCAGCAGTTATTCGGGAGGGCGCGAGCAGTACTTC. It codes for CASSYSGGREQYF.

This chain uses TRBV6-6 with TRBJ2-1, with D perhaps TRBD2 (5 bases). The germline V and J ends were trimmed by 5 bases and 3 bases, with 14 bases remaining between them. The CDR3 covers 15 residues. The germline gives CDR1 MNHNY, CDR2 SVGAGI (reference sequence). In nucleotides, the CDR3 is TGTGCCAGCAGTCTACTTCAAGGAGGCTACAATGAGCAGTTCTTC. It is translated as CASSLLQGGYNEQFF.

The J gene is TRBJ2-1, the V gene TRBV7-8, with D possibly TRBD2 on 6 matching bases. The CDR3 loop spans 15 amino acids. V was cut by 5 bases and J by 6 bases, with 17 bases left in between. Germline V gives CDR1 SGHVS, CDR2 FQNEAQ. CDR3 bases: TGTGCCAGCAGCGACCGTGGACTATTCTCCAATGAGCAGTTCTTC. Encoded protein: CASSDRGLFSNEQFF.

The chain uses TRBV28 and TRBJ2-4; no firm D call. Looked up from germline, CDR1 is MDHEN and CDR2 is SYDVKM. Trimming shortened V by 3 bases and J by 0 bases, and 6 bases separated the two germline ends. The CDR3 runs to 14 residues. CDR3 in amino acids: CASSFGLAKNIQYF. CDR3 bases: TGTGCCAGCAGTTTCGGTCTAGCCAAAAACATTCAGTACTTC.

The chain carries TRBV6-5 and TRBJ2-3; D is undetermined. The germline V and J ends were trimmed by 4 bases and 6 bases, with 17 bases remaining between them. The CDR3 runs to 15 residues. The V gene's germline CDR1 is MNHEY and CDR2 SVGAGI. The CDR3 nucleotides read TGTGCCAGCAGTTTAATCTGGGCCTCCTTGGATACGCAGTATTTT. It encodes CASSLIWASLDTQYF.

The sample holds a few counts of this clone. The CDR3 nucleotides read TGTGCCAGCAGCTTATATGCAGCTGGAAACACCATATATTTT. It is translated as CASSLYAAGNTIYF. This chain uses TRBV7-2 with TRBJ1-3; D not certain. The length of the CDR3 is 14 residues. Trimming pared 2 bases from V and 2 bases from J, leaving 7 bases between. CDR1 and CDR2 from the germline V gene are SGHTA and FQGNSA.

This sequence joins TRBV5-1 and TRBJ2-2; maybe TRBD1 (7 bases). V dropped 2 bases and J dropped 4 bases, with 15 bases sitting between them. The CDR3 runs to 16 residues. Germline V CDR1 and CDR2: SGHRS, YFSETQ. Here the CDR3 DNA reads TGCGCCAGCAGCTTAAATAGACAGGGAGGCACCGGGGAGCTGTTTTTT. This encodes CASSLNRQGGTGELFF.

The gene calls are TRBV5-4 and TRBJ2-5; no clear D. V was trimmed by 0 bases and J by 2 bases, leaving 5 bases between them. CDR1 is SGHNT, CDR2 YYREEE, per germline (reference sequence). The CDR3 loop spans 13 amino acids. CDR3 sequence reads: CASSLVQQETQYF. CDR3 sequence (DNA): TGTGCCAGCAGCTTGGTCCAGCAAGAGACCCAGTACTTC.

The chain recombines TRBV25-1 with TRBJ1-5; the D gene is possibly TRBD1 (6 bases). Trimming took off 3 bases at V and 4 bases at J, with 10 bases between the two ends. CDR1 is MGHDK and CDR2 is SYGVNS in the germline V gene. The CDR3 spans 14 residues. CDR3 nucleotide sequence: TGTGCCAGCAGTGATTGGGGGCCTAATCAGCCCCAGCATTTT. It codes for CASSDWGPNQPQHF.

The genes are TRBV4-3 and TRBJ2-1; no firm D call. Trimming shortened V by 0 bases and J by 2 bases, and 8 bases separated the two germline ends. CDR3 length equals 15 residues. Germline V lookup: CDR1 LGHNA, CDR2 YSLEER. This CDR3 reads CASSQDSTPYNEQFF. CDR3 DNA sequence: TGCGCCAGCAGCCAAGATTCAACTCCCTACAATGAGCAGTTCTTC.

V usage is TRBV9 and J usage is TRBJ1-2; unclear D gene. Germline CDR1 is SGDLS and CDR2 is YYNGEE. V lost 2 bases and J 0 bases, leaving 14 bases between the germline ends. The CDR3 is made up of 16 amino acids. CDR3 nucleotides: TGTGCCAGCAGCGTGGGAGCCTCCACTCCTAACTATGGCTACACCTTC. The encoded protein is CASSVGASTPNYGYTF.

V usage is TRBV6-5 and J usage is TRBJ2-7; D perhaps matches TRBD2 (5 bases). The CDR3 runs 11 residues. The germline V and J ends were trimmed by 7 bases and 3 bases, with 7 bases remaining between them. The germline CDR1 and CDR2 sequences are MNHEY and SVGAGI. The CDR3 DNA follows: TGTGCCAGCACACGGGGCTACGAGCAGTACTTC. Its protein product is CASTRGYEQYF.

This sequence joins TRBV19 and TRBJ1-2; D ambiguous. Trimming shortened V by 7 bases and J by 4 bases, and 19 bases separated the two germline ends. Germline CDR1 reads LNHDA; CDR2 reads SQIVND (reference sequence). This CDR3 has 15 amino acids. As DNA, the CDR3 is TGTGCCAGTAACACTATCGGCCCAACATCCTATGGCTACACCTTC. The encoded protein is CASNTIGPTSYGYTF.

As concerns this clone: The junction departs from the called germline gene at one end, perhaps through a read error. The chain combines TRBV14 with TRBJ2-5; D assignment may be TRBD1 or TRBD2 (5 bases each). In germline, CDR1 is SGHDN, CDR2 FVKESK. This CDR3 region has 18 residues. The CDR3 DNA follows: TGTGCCAGCAGGCAAGGGACCCCGGTCGACGGGAAGCAAGAGACCCAGTACTTC. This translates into CASRQGTPVDGKQETQYF.

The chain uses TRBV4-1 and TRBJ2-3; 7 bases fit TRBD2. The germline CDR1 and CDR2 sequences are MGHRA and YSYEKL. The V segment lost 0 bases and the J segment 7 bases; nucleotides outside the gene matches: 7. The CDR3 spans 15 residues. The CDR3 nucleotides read TGCGCCAGCAGCCAAGAGCTTAGCGGGTCCTATACGCAGTATTTT. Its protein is CASSQELSGSYTQYF.

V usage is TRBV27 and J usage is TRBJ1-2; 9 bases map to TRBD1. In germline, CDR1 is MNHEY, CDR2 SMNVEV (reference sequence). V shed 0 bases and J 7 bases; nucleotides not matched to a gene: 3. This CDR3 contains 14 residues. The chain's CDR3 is CASSLSQGAGGYTF. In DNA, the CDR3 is TGTGCCAGCAGTTTATCACAGGGGGCTGGTGGCTACACCTTC.